This TCR beta chain derives from a study of T cell responses to AZD1222 COVID-19 vaccine. As to this clone: Its antigen is undetermined.

Whole-study findings and limits: Repertoire sampling happened only post peak T cell response. Most donors were white British and more were female, and clonal diversity was possibly underestimated. Nearly half of unique spike-specific TCRs reportedly avoided B.1.351 and B.1.1.7 mutated regions. When two AZD1222 doses had been given, Spike-specific TCR breadth and depth rose.

Profiling relied on immunoSEQ multiplex PCR, and the TCRdb table lists in-frame clones only, not all of them. The sample holds about 78,000 clones, approximately 90% seen once. The sequencing used peripheral blood, collected 28 days after the second AZD1222 dose. The origin of this receptor is an adult who received the AZD1222 COVID-19 vaccine.

CDR3 loop: CASSQAPGYSVTEAFF. The CDR3 region has the DNA TGTGCCAGCAGCCAAGCTCCAGGGTACTCCGTCACTGAAGCTTTCTTT. The chain combines TRBV14 with TRBJ1-1, with D possibly being TRBD1 (5 bases). The CDR3 totals 16 residues. Looked up from germline, CDR1 is SGHDN and CDR2 is FVKESK. V was shortened by 1 base and J by 4 bases, with 16 bases between the two germline ends.